The next 16 T cell receptor beta chains were all read from a single sample in a study of Ad26.COV2.S vaccination and SARS-CoV-2 variants. The treatment denotes: 15 to 20 received Ad26.COV2.S at low or high dose, single or two shots; a few received placebo; per-sample allocation not given. Vaccine and placebo recipients were sampled on day 63 after the first injection. This table comes from immunoSEQ multiplex PCR, and its TCRdb copy is limited to in-frame clones, with some not included. There are approximately 410,000 clones in the sample; approximately 88% occur only once, and about 3.6% lies in the top ten. The sequencing used peripheral blood, collected in a trial of Ad26.COV2.S vaccine versus placebo. The receptors come from a person aged 18-60 years who received the Ad26.COV2.S COVID-19 vaccine or a placebo.

This sequence joins TRBV19 and TRBJ1-4; D may be TRBD1 (5 bases). CDR1 is LNHDA and CDR2 is SQIVND in the germline V gene (reference sequence). Trimming stripped 3 bases from V and 7 bases from J, with 15 bases between. CDR3 length: 15 amino acids. CDR3 region: CASSIRGDQGEKLFF. As DNA, the CDR3 is TGTGCCAGTAGTATCCGGGGCGATCAAGGTGAAAAACTGTTTTTT.

The V gene is TRBV3-1 (or the pseudogene TRBV3-2), the J gene TRBJ1-1; D remains unclear. V lost 0 bases and J lost 5, with 10 bases in between. Germline V gene data show CDR1 as LGHDT and CDR2 as YNNKEL (reference sequence). This CDR3 is 14 amino acids long. The CDR3 here is CASSQEDLGTEAFF. The CDR3 coding sequence is TGTGCCAGCAGCCAAGAGGACCTGGGGACTGAAGCTTTCTTT.

V usage is TRBV7-2 and J usage is TRBJ2-7; TRBD2 agrees at 11 bases. CDR1 is SGHTA and CDR2 is FQGNSA in the germline V gene. Trimming removed 5 bases from V and 2 bases from J; junction bases left unmatched: 11. The CDR3 is made up of 17 amino acids. The CDR3 DNA sequence: TGTGCCAGCAGCAAGGGACTAGCGGAGTCCTACACCTACGAGCAGTACTTC. It yields the protein CASSKGLAESYTYEQYF.

CDR3 sequence (DNA): TGCGCCAGCAGCCCCGGGGCCCGCGGGGAGACCCAGTACTTC. Residues: CASSPGARGETQYF. The chain carries TRBV5-1 and TRBJ2-5; D might be TRBD1 or TRBD2, each matching 5 bases. The germline CDR1 and CDR2 sequences are SGHRS and YFSETQ. The V gene lost 4 bases and the J gene lost 5 bases, with 15 bases spanning the gap. The CDR3 length is 14 residues.

CDR3 sequence: CASTSEVLVNEQFF. In nucleotides, the CDR3 is TGTGCCAGCACTTCGGAAGTCTTGGTCAATGAGCAGTTCTTC. The chain carries TRBV18 and TRBJ2-1; no reliable D call. Trimming shortened V by 8 bases and J by 6 bases, and 17 bases separated the two germline ends. CDR3 length equals 14 residues. Germline V gene sequence: CDR1 KGHSH, CDR2 LQKENI.

This chain joins TRBV19 and TRBJ2-2; D perhaps matches TRBD1 (5 bases). Germline V gene lookup returns CDR1 LNHDA and CDR2 SQIVND (reference sequence). The germline V and J ends were trimmed by 6 bases and 7 bases, with 15 bases remaining between them. The CDR3 has 14 residues. For the CDR3, the DNA is TGTGCCAGTAGGGCGCAGGGTAGGATCGGGGAGCTGTTTTTT. It translates to CASRAQGRIGELFF.

The chain carries TRBV3-1 (or the pseudogene TRBV3-2) and TRBJ1-5, with unresolved D. The germline V and J ends were trimmed by 1 base and 5 bases, with 15 bases remaining between them. The CDR3 spans 16 residues. CDR1 is LGHDT, CDR2 YNNKEL, per germline (reference sequence). The CDR3 region is CASSQGPVFQHQPQHF. The CDR3 DNA is TGTGCCAGCAGCCAAGGTCCTGTATTCCAACATCAGCCCCAGCATTTT.

The J gene is TRBJ1-2, the V gene TRBV19, with a tentative D call TRBD1 (5 bases). Between the trimmed V and J ends, which lost 5 bases and 8 bases, there was a span of 9 bases. The CDR3 extends over 11 amino acids. Germline V gives CDR1 LNHDA, CDR2 SQIVND (reference sequence). The chain's CDR3 is CASSPGRGYTF. CDR3 in DNA: TGTGCCAGTAGTCCGGGACGGGGCTACACCTTC.

The chain combines TRBV28 with TRBJ1-6; D unresolved. CDR1 MDHEN and CDR2 SYDVKM come from the germline V gene. Trimming left V 8 bases short and J 7 bases short, with 18 bases between. This CDR3 is built from 15 residues. This chain's CDR3 is CASAQTPPANSPLHF. DNA for the CDR3: TGTGCCAGCGCTCAGACCCCACCCGCGAATTCACCCCTCCACTTT. Complete variable domain (other parts from reference TRBV28 and TRBJ1-6): DVKVTQSSRYLVKRTGEKVFLECVQDMDHENMFWYRQDPGLGLRLIYFSYDVKMKEKGDIPEGYSVSREKKERFSLILESASTNQTSMYLCASAQTPPANSPLHFGNGTRLTVT.

CDR3 protein: CASSPRGGAQSHGYTF. The DNA of the CDR3 is TGTGCCAGCAGCCCAAGGGGGGGGGCTCAGTCTCATGGCTACACCTTC. The chain recombines TRBV9 with TRBJ1-2; perhaps TRBD1 as D (6 bases). Trimming removed 4 bases at V and 6 bases at J, with 22 bases between. Germline V gene data show CDR1 as SGDLS and CDR2 as YYNGEE. The CDR3 covers 16 residues.

The chain is built from TRBV9 and TRBJ2-3; 8 nucleotides match TRBD1. Germline V gene data show CDR1 as SGDLS and CDR2 as YYNGEE. This CDR3 spans 16 amino acids. V was pared by 0 bases and J by 3 bases, with 6 bases of the junction left unmatched. CDR3 nucleotides: TGTGCCAGCAGCGTAGGGACAGGGCGAGGGACAGATACGCAGTATTTT. It is translated as CASSVGTGRGTDTQYF.

This chain links TRBV5-1 with TRBJ2-7; D unclear. This CDR3 has 16 amino acids. V was trimmed by 0 bases and J by 0 bases, leaving 13 bases between them. In germline, CDR1 is SGHRS, CDR2 YFSETQ. The CDR3 DNA reads as TGCGCCAGCAGCTTGGCGGTCGGGCAGACCTCCTACGAGCAGTACTTC. It is translated as CASSLAVGQTSYEQYF.

The rearrangement links TRBV7-8 to TRBJ2-7, with a tentative D call TRBD2 (6 bases). V lost 2 bases, J lost 0 bases, and 11 bases lay in between. The CDR3 sequence is 15 residues long. Germline V gene sequence: CDR1 SGHVS, CDR2 FQNEAQ. CDR3: CASSLRRASSYEQYF. DNA for the CDR3: TGTGCCAGCAGCTTACGGAGGGCAAGCTCCTACGAGCAGTACTTC.

The chain links TRBV28 to TRBJ1-6; D unresolved. The CDR3 is made up of 16 amino acids. The V gene's germline CDR1 is MDHEN and CDR2 SYDVKM. Trimming took off 1 base at V and 16 bases at J, with 23 bases between the two ends. CDR3 nucleotides: TGTGCCAGCAGTTTATTAGGAGTAACGAACCATCCTCCGCTCCACTTT. Translated: CASSLLGVTNHPPLHF.

The chain carries TRBV5-5 and TRBJ2-7; D remains ambiguous. This CDR3 is built from 14 residues. The germline V gene encodes CDR1 SGHKS and CDR2 YYEKEE (reference sequence). Trimming removed 0 bases at V and 3 bases at J, with 10 bases between. The CDR3 coding sequence is TGTGCCAGCAGCTTGGACTGGGATTACTACGAGCAGTACTTC. Translating it yields CASSLDWDYYEQYF. The full variable domain, rest sourced from reference TRBV5-5 and TRBJ2-7, is DAGVTQSPTHLIKTRGQQVTLRCSPISGHKSVSWYQQVLGQGPQFIFQYYEKEERGRGNFPDRFSARQFPNYSSELNVNALLLGDSALYLCASSLDWDYYEQYFGPGTRLTVT.

This chain links TRBV18 with TRBJ1-2; 9 bases agree with TRBD1. Germline V gene lookup returns CDR1 KGHSH and CDR2 LQKENI. V shed 3 bases, J shed 2 bases, and the junction held 4 bases outside the gene matches. This CDR3 is built from 15 residues. The CDR3 here is CASSPTGGANYGYTF. CDR3 DNA: TGTGCCAGCTCACCCACAGGGGGCGCGAACTATGGCTACACCTTC.